This T cell receptor (beta chain) stems from a study of T cell responses to AZD1222 COVID-19 vaccine. Overall study results and limits: Donors were largely white British and mainly female; clonal diversity was possibly underestimated. Repertoire sampling was restricted to post-peak T cell response timepoints. Nearly half of spike-specific TCRs reportedly go after variant regions that carry no mutations.

This table comes from immunoSEQ multiplex PCR, and its TCRdb copy is limited to in-frame clones, with some not included. This sample has some 120,000 clones; around 92% occur once, and the top ten carry 1.1%. On this clone itself: The antigen is unknown.

The specimen comprised peripheral blood, sampled on day 0 of AZD1222 vaccination. The receptor comes from an adult in good health.

CDR3 residues: CASSSTSSGIKQYF. As DNA, the CDR3 is TGTGCCAGCAGTTCCACCTCTAGCGGGATTAAGCAGTATTTT. The J gene is TRBJ2-3, the V gene TRBV28; 9 bases line up with TRBD2. V dropped 4 bases and J dropped 11; count of bases not matched to a gene: 10. CDR3 length equals 14 residues. The germline V gene has CDR1 MDHEN and CDR2 SYDVKM.